This T cell receptor (beta chain) originates from a study of T-cell reconstitution after alpha-beta-depleted transplantation in children. Unique molecular identifiers were used to barcode this TCRbeta library. MiXCR, run by TCRdb on the PCR reads, gives a single entry per CDR3 protein. The table records about 500,000 distinct CDR3 sequences, roughly 33% of them present only once. Germline CDR1 and CDR2: DFQATT and SNEGSKA (reference sequence). This CDR3 comprises 15 residues. V lost 0 bases and J lost 6, with 17 bases in between. This clonotype was recorded a few times. This chain joins TRBV20-1 and TRBJ2-5; D is tentatively TRBD1 or TRBD2 (5 bases each). This sequence originates from a human donor who donated a stem cell graft to a child with aplastic anemia. The material sequenced was PBMCs from the stem cell graft donor, taken from the stem cell graft. In nucleotides, the CDR3 is TGCAGTGCTAGAGATTCCGGGACGCTCGGGAAGACCCAGTACTTC. Translated, it gives CSARDSGTLGKTQYF.